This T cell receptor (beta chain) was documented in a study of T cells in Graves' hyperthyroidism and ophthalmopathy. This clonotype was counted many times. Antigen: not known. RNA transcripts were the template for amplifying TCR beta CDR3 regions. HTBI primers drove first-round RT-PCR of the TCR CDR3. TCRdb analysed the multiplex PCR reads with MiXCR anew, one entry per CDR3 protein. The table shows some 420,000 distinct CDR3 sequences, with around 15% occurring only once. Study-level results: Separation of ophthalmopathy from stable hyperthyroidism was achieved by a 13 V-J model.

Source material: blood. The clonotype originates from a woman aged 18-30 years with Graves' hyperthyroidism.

The CDR3 sequence: CASSLSGRDYEQYF. The DNA of the CDR3 is TGTGCCAGCAGTTTATCGGGCAGGGATTACGAGCAGTACTTC. The V call is TRBV27, the J call TRBJ2-7, with a weak D call TRBD1 (5 bases). Germline CDR1 is MNHEY and CDR2 is SMNVEV (reference sequence). The V and J ends lost 0 bases and 4 bases respectively, with 10 bases between them. This CDR3 has 14 amino acids.